Listed below are T cell receptor beta chains from one sample, sequenced in a study of T cells in Graves' hyperthyroidism and ophthalmopathy. MiXCR, run by TCRdb on the multiplex PCR reads, gives a single entry per CDR3 protein. This table has under 250,000 distinct CDR3 sequences, approximately 16% appearing once. Sequences were obtained from blood. These TCRs come from a woman aged 45-65 years with Graves' hyperthyroidism. Each CDR3 is given with its conserved first and last residue. D genes are given only for firm matches. Clone size is shown for a subset of rows, as once, few, many or a class of expanded clone.

abundance: many; j_gene: TRBJ2-2; v_gene: TRBV12-3/TRBV12-4; d_gene: .; CDR3aa: CASSFHGTGELFF; CDR3nt: TGTGCCAGCAGTTTTCATGGTACCGGGGAGCTGTTTTTT
abundance: many; j_gene: TRBJ1-3; v_gene: TRBV3-1; d_gene: .; CDR3aa: CASSRRATDSGNTIYF; CDR3nt: TGTGCCAGCAGCCGCCGGGCCACTGACTCTGGAAACACCATATATTTT
abundance: many; j_gene: TRBJ1-1; v_gene: TRBV6-1; d_gene: .; CDR3aa: CASGRRTDLLNTEAFF; CDR3nt: TGTGCCAGCGGACGACGGACAGATCTCCTGAACACTGAAGCTTTCTTT
abundance: many; j_gene: TRBJ1-2; v_gene: TRBV28; d_gene: TRBD1; CDR3aa: CASSPGTGDRGYGYTF; CDR3nt: TGTGCCAGCAGTCCCGGGACAGGGGACCGGGGGTATGGCTACACCTTC
abundance: .; j_gene: TRBJ2-1; v_gene: TRBV12-3/TRBV12-4; d_gene: TRBD2; CDR3aa: CASSLGLAGETGKNEQFF; CDR3nt: TGTGCCAGCAGTTTGGGACTAGCGGGAGAAACTGGGAAGAATGAGCAGTTCTTC
abundance: many; j_gene: TRBJ2-7; v_gene: TRBV2; d_gene: .; CDR3aa: CASRPGLPLGEQYF; CDR3nt: TGTGCCAGTAGACCGGGACTCCCCTTGGGAGAGCAGTACTTC
abundance: .; j_gene: TRBJ2-7; v_gene: TRBV27; d_gene: TRBD1; CDR3aa: CASSRTGGWKAYEQYF; CDR3nt: TGTGCCAGCAGCAGAACAGGGGGCTGGAAGGCCTACGAGCAGTACTTC
abundance: many; j_gene: TRBJ2-7; v_gene: TRBV7-2; d_gene: TRBD2; CDR3aa: CASSLAWLAGAPRDYEQYF; CDR3nt: TGTGCCAGCAGCTTAGCGTGGCTAGCGGGAGCTCCCAGGGACTACGAGCAGTACTTC
abundance: many; j_gene: TRBJ1-5; v_gene: TRBV28; d_gene: .; CDR3aa: CASSHKQTMRGNQPQHF; CDR3nt: TGTGCCAGCAGCCACAAACAGACAATGAGGGGCAATCAGCCCCAGCATTTT
abundance: .; j_gene: TRBJ2-2; v_gene: TRBV27; d_gene: TRBD2; CDR3aa: CASSRAGLAYTGELFF; CDR3nt: TGTGCCAGCAGTCGGGCGGGACTAGCATACACCGGGGAGCTGTTTTTT
abundance: many; j_gene: TRBJ2-7; v_gene: TRBV7-3; d_gene: TRBD2; CDR3aa: CASSPSGGRALNEQYF; CDR3nt: TGTGCCAGCAGCCCCTCGGGCGGGAGGGCCCTCAACGAGCAGTACTTC
abundance: many; j_gene: TRBJ2-5; v_gene: TRBV11-2; d_gene: .; CDR3aa: CASSPVFKETQYF; CDR3nt: TGTGCCAGCAGCCCGGTTTTTAAAGAGACCCAGTACTTC
abundance: many; j_gene: TRBJ1-1; v_gene: TRBV28; d_gene: .; CDR3aa: CASSGDTRTEAFF; CDR3nt: TGTGCCAGCAGTGGGGACACGCGCACTGAAGCTTTCTTT
abundance: many; j_gene: TRBJ1-5; v_gene: TRBV3-1; d_gene: .; CDR3aa: CASSQDAGGNQPQHF; CDR3nt: TGTGCCAGCAGCCAAGATGCAGGGGGCAATCAGCCCCAGCATTTT
abundance: .; j_gene: TRBJ2-3; v_gene: TRBV6-1; d_gene: TRBD2; CDR3aa: CASKWSGISTDTQYF; CDR3nt: TGTGCCAGCAAATGGAGCGGGATTAGCACAGATACGCAGTATTTT
abundance: once; j_gene: TRBJ2-1; v_gene: TRBV5-1; d_gene: TRBD2; CDR3aa: CASSPGLVRYNEQFF; CDR3nt: TGCGCCAGCAGCCCAGGACTAGTCCGCTACAATGAGCAGTTCTTC
abundance: many; j_gene: TRBJ2-5; v_gene: TRBV7-9; d_gene: TRBD2; CDR3aa: CASSRLAGARQETQYF; CDR3nt: TGTGCCAGCAGCCGACTAGCGGGAGCCCGCCAAGAGACCCAGTACTTC
abundance: .; j_gene: TRBJ2-1; v_gene: TRBV10-2; d_gene: .; CDR3aa: CASRDLGKNNEQFF; CDR3nt: TGCGCCAGCAGGGACCTGGGAAAAAACAATGAGCAGTTCTTC
abundance: many; j_gene: TRBJ1-1; v_gene: TRBV3-1; d_gene: .; CDR3aa: CASSQEGLVEATNTEAFF; CDR3nt: TGTGCCAGCAGCCAAGAGGGGCTTGTGGAGGCTACGAACACTGAAGCTTTCTTT
abundance: many; j_gene: TRBJ2-5; v_gene: TRBV7-8; d_gene: TRBD2; CDR3aa: CASSLLAGVPQETQYF; CDR3nt: TGTGCCAGCAGCTTACTAGCGGGAGTACCGCAAGAGACCCAGTACTTC
abundance: many; j_gene: TRBJ2-7; v_gene: TRBV3-1; d_gene: TRBD2; CDR3aa: CASSQDRTSGSLTYEQYF; CDR3nt: TGTGCCAGCAGCCAAGACCGGACTAGCGGGAGTCTCACTTACGAGCAGTACTTC
abundance: few; j_gene: TRBJ1-4; v_gene: TRBV2; d_gene: TRBD1; CDR3aa: CASSAPEDRGEKLFF; CDR3nt: TGTGCCAGCAGTGCCCCCGAGGACAGGGGAGAAAAACTGTTTTTT
abundance: many; j_gene: TRBJ1-5; v_gene: TRBV20-1; d_gene: .; CDR3aa: CSARDFGGFDQPQHF; CDR3nt: TGCAGTGCTAGAGATTTCGGGGGTTTTGATCAGCCCCAGCATTTT
abundance: many; j_gene: TRBJ2-5; v_gene: TRBV29-1; d_gene: TRBD2; CDR3aa: CSVEQELAGETQYF; CDR3nt: TGCAGCGTTGAGCAGGAACTAGCGGGAGAGACCCAGTACTTC